This is a list of T cell receptor beta chains from one sample in a study of blood T cell repertoires in COVID-19. The repertoire was sequenced with immunoSEQ multiplex PCR; TCRdb's copy has only in-frame clones and lacks some. The sample gives 140,000 to 150,000 clones, more than 75% of which show up once; around 11% is in the top ten. Sequenced material: PBMCs or T cells enriched from blood (not recorded which). Receptor source: a man aged 55 to 69 who had recovered from COVID-19. Each CDR3 is given with its conserved first and last residue. A D gene is named only where the DNA matches it firmly. Rows give clone size only sometimes, using once, few, many, or a class for an expanded clone.

>TRBJ2-7|TRBV28|.|TRBD1
CASSLGTGGYEQYF
TGTGCCAGCAGTTTAGGGACAGGGGGCTACGAGCAGTACTTC
>TRBJ1-6|TRBV21-1|.|.
CASSKGAGRNNSPLHF
TGTGCCAGCAGCAAAGGGGCGGGACGGAATAATTCACCCCTCCACTTT
>TRBJ1-2|TRBV27|.|.
CASSSGGGYTF
TGTGCCAGCAGTTCTGGAGGCGGCTACACCTTC
>TRBJ1-5|TRBV28|.|.
CAGGTQNGQPQHF
TGTGCCGGTGGCACACAGAACGGCCAGCCCCAGCATTTT
>TRBJ2-3|TRBV2|once|TRBD1
CAGQYRGSTDTQYF
TGTGCCGGACAATACAGGGGAAGCACAGATACGCAGTATTTT
>TRBJ2-5|TRBV9|.|TRBD2
CASSVGSLAGYQETQYF
TGTGCCAGCAGCGTAGGTTCTCTAGCGGGATACCAAGAGACCCAGTACTTC
>TRBJ1-1|TRBV30|.|.
CAWRFLAGGGAEAFF
TGTGCCTGGAGATTCTTGGCAGGCGGGGGAGCTGAAGCTTTCTTT
>TRBJ2-7|TRBV6-5|.|.
CASSYLYEQYF
TGTGCCAGCAGTTATCTTTACGAGCAGTACTTC
>TRBJ2-4|TRBV11-2|.|.
CASSLRVDRFAKNIQYF
TGTGCCAGCAGCTTAAGGGTGGACAGATTTGCCAAAAACATTCAGTACTTC
>TRBJ1-1|TRBV3-1/TRBV3-2|.|.
CASSLRYTEAFF
TGTGCCAGCAGCCTCAGGTACACTGAAGCTTTCTTT
>TRBJ2-7|TRBV5-1|.|TRBD1
CASSQGGKWYEQYF
TGCGCCAGCAGCCAAGGGGGCAAATGGTACGAGCAGTACTTC
>TRBJ1-4|TRBV18|.|TRBD1
CASSPTVDRALFF
TGTGCCAGCTCACCGACCGTTGACAGGGCACTGTTTTTT
>TRBJ1-1|TRBV12-3/TRBV12-4|.|TRBD1
CASSHDRGWVAFF
TGTGCCAGCAGTCACGACAGGGGGTGGGTAGCTTTCTTT
>TRBJ2-6|TRBV6-4|.|.
CASSLGGTGANVLTF
TGTGCCAGCAGTCTGGGGGGTACTGGGGCCAACGTCCTGACTTTC
>TRBJ1-3|TRBV2|.|.
CASTTATGFGNTIYF
TGTGCCAGCACGACGGCAACAGGCTTTGGAAACACCATATATTTT
>TRBJ1-1|TRBV20-1|once|.
CSARTSGGAFF
TGCAGTGCTAGAACCAGCGGCGGAGCTTTCTTT
>TRBJ2-2|TRBV5-4|.|.
CASSIVSGGELFF
TGTGCCAGCAGCATCGTTAGCGGCGGGGAGCTGTTTTTT
>TRBJ2-3|TRBV10-2|.|TRBD2
CASSESGLAGGGDTQYF
TGCGCCAGCAGTGAGTCGGGACTAGCGGGAGGAGGAGATACGCAGTATTTT
>TRBJ2-1|TRBV5-3|.|TRBD2
CARSLDIVIAGGDNEQFF
TGTGCCAGAAGCTTGGACATTGTGATAGCGGGAGGAGACAATGAGCAGTTCTTC
>TRBJ1-5|TRBV5-5|few|.
CASSFHTGQKQINQPQHF
TGTGCCAGCAGCTTCCACACCGGACAGAAACAAATCAATCAGCCCCAGCATTTT
>TRBJ2-2|TRBV19|.|TRBD2
CASSSSGRADTGELFF
TGTGCCAGTAGTAGTAGCGGGAGGGCCGACACCGGGGAGCTGTTTTTT
>TRBJ2-2|TRBV6-2/TRBV6-3|.|.
CASSRTGPGELFF
TGTGCCAGCAGCCGAACAGGGCCCGGGGAGCTGTTTTTT
>TRBJ2-1|TRBV27|once|TRBD2
CASRPLAGTYNEQFF
TGTGCCAGCAGACCACTAGCGGGAACTTACAATGAGCAGTTCTTC
>TRBJ2-7|TRBV5-6|.|TRBD1
CASSFLRDRVIVEQYF
TGTGCCAGCAGCTTCCTCCGGGACAGGGTTATAGTCGAGCAGTACTTC
>TRBJ2-6|TRBV28|.|.
CASSLSTGANVLTF
TGTGCCAGCAGTTTGAGCACTGGGGCCAACGTCCTGACTTTC
>TRBJ2-1|TRBV28|.|TRBD2
CASSLGGGTYNEQFF
TGTGCCAGCTCACTGGGCGGGGGGACTTACAATGAGCAGTTCTTC
>TRBJ2-3|TRBV6-5|.|TRBD2
CASSYAGGLSDTQYF
TGTGCCAGCAGTTATGCGGGGGGGCTCTCAGATACGCAGTATTTT
>TRBJ2-1|TRBV7-6|.|TRBD2
CASSFLSAGGNEQFF
TGTGCCAGCAGCTTCCTTTCGGCGGGAGGGAATGAGCAGTTCTTC